This T cell receptor beta chain was identified during a study of T cell responses to AZD1222 COVID-19 vaccine. Assay: immunoSEQ multiplex PCR; the TCRdb copy retains only in-frame clones and omits some. The sample includes some 74,000 clones, 90% seen only once; the top ten take approximately 1.3%. CDR3 length equals 14 residues. CDR1 is MNHEY, CDR2 SMNVEV, per germline (reference sequence). V lost 2 bases to trimming and J lost 6 bases; unmatched junction nucleotides: 6. Material: peripheral blood, obtained 28 days after the second AZD1222 dose. The chain is built from TRBV27 and TRBJ1-1; 7 bases map to TRBD1. This clonotype originated in an adult who received the AZD1222 COVID-19 vaccine. Here the CDR3 reads CASSLVRGKSEAFF. In nucleotides, the CDR3 is TGTGCCAGCAGTTTAGTCAGGGGGAAGTCTGAAGCTTTCTTT.